The 26 T cell receptor beta chains presented below share a single source sample, sequenced in a study of blood T cell repertoires in COVID-19. Only in-frame clones appear in the TCRdb table, and some are missing; sequencing was by immunoSEQ multiplex PCR. The repertoire holds some 140,000 clones, with 85% to 90% as singletons. The sequenced sample consisted of peripheral blood. These receptors were taken from a human donor in a cohort sampled during active COVID-19.

This clone came up many times. The chain carries TRBV7-3 and TRBJ2-3; 7 nucleotides match TRBD1. Unmatched junction bases numbered 10, after V lost 3 bases and J lost 7 bases. Germline CDR1 reads SGHTA; CDR2 reads FQGTGA. This CDR3 is built from 15 residues. Here the CDR3 reads CASSLGRQGSNTQYF. The CDR3 DNA sequence: TGTGCCAGCAGCTTGGGCCGACAGGGAAGTAATACGCAGTATTTT.

CDR3 in DNA: TGTGCCAGCAGCGGCATGCTAGCGGGGGGGCCATTTGAGCAGTTCTTC. It translates to CASSGMLAGGPFEQFF. The chain couples TRBV5-4 to TRBJ2-1, with TRBD2 matching 12 bases. The CDR3 loop spans 16 amino acids. Trimming at V came to 4 bases and at J to 9 bases, leaving 11 bases not matched to a gene. CDR1 and CDR2 from the germline V gene are SGHNT and YYREEE (reference sequence).

The chain uses TRBV13 and TRBJ1-2; 9 bases agree with TRBD1. Trimming cost V 5 bases and J 5 bases; bases outside gene matches: 3. The germline CDR1 and CDR2 sequences are PRHDT and FYEKMQ (reference sequence). This CDR3 contains 13 residues. CDR3 bases: TGTGCCAGCAGCCCTGACAGGGGGTATGGCTACACCTTC. Its protein product is CASSPDRGYGYTF.

This sequence joins TRBV6-2 or TRBV6-3 and TRBJ2-1; 11 nucleotides align to TRBD2. This CDR3 comprises 15 residues. The V gene's germline CDR1 is MNHEY and CDR2 SVGEGT. The V segment lost 5 bases and the J segment 7 bases; nucleotides outside the gene matches: 7. The CDR3 region is CASSPTSGRGNEQFF. In DNA form, the CDR3 reads TGTGCCAGCAGTCCAACTAGCGGGAGAGGGAATGAGCAGTTCTTC.

Many counts were recorded for this clone. The same CDR3 also results from other DNA sequences found in this sample. This chain connects TRBV7-2 to TRBJ1-5; perhaps TRBD1 as D (6 bases). This CDR3 spans 17 amino acids. The V gene's germline CDR1 is SGHTA and CDR2 FQGNSA. V was pared by 1 base and J by 2 bases, with 15 bases between. CDR3: CASSLVLGGAGNQPQHF. DNA for the CDR3: TGTGCCAGCAGCTTAGTACTAGGGGGGGCCGGCAATCAGCCCCAGCATTTT.

The table lists this clone with a count of one. V usage is TRBV24-1 and J usage is TRBJ1-5; no clear D. Per the germline V gene, CDR1 is KGHDR and CDR2 is SFDVKD. The CDR3 extends over 15 amino acids. Between the trimmed V and J ends, which lost 0 bases and 3 bases, there was a span of 8 bases. The CDR3 sequence is CATSDLGRSNQPQHF. The CDR3 DNA follows: TGTGCCACCAGTGATTTGGGGAGATCCAATCAGCCCCAGCATTTT.

CDR3 nucleotides: TGTGCCAGTAGTCCCGGGACAGGGTTATCCCTCTATGGCTACACCTTC. Amino acid sequence: CASSPGTGLSLYGYTF. The genes are TRBV19 and TRBJ1-2, with 9 bases that match TRBD1. V lost 5 bases, J lost 4 bases, and 11 bases stayed unmatched. Germline V gives CDR1 LNHDA, CDR2 SQIVND (reference sequence). The length of the CDR3 is 16 residues.

This chain links TRBV7-3 with TRBJ2-1; no definite D call. This CDR3 contains 16 residues. Germline CDR1 SGHTA, CDR2 FQGTGA. V lost 2 bases and J lost 8, with 19 bases in between. The CDR3 DNA reads TGTGCCAGCAGCTTATCGGATAGCAGTTTCTTCGATGAGCAGTTCTTC. As protein: CASSLSDSSFFDEQFF.

This chain joins TRBV19 and TRBJ2-3; TRBD2 aligns across 8 bases. CDR1 LNHDA and CDR2 SQIVND come from the germline V gene (reference sequence). With 4 bases clipped from V and 1 base from J, the junction kept 4 bases outside the gene matches. The CDR3 loop spans 15 amino acids. The chain's CDR3 is CASSTAGGRTDTQYF. Here the CDR3 DNA reads TGTGCCAGTAGTACGGCGGGGGGTCGCACAGATACGCAGTATTTT. The full variable domain, in which reference TRBV19 and TRBJ2-3 provide the parts outside the CDR3, is DGGITQSPKYLFRKEGQNVTLSCEQNLNHDAMYWYRQDPGQGLRLIYYSQIVNDFQKGDIAEGYSVSREKKESFPLTVTSAQKNPTAFYLCASSTAGGRTDTQYFGPGTRLTVL.

V gene TRBV27 combines with J gene TRBJ2-2, with 14 nucleotides matching TRBD2. The V segment lost 5 bases and the J segment 7 bases; nucleotides outside the gene matches: 6. This CDR3 spans 16 amino acids. The germline V gene has CDR1 MNHEY and CDR2 SMNVEV (reference sequence). The CDR3 here is CASSPGTSGGGGELFF. Written as DNA, the CDR3 is TGTGCCAGCAGTCCTGGGACTAGCGGGGGTGGCGGGGAGCTGTTTTTT.

The chain is built from TRBV24-1 and TRBJ1-2; D uncertain. Germline V lookup: CDR1 KGHDR, CDR2 SFDVKD. The germline V and J ends were trimmed by 4 bases and 2 bases, with 10 bases remaining between them. This CDR3 spans 14 amino acids. This CDR3 is CATSEAGKNYGYTF. The CDR3 DNA reads TGTGCCACCAGTGAAGCCGGGAAAAACTATGGCTACACCTTC.

This clone occurred a few times. CDR3 amino acids: CASSSAAVYNSPLHF. The CDR3 DNA follows: TGTGCCAGCAGTTCCGCGGCAGTATATAATTCACCCCTCCACTTT. The chain couples TRBV27 to TRBJ1-6, with D uncertain. V was trimmed by 4 bases and J by 4 bases, leaving 11 bases between them. CDR1 and CDR2 (germline): MNHEY, SMNVEV (reference sequence). CDR3 length equals 15 residues.

CDR3 nucleotide sequence: TGTGCCACCAGTGATAACGGACAGGGTCCAGATACGCAGTATTTT. Protein sequence: CATSDNGQGPDTQYF. The chain is built from TRBV24-1 and TRBJ2-3; 8 bases fit TRBD1. Germline loops: CDR1 KGHDR, CDR2 SFDVKD. CDR3 length equals 15 residues. With V trimmed by 3 bases and J by 4 bases, 5 bases remained unmatched.

This clone came up a few times. The rearrangement joins TRBV9 to TRBJ2-2; 7 bases align to TRBD2. Trimming removed 4 bases from V and 5 bases from J; junction bases left unmatched: 11. The CDR3 runs to 16 residues. Looked up from germline, CDR1 is SGDLS and CDR2 is YYNGEE. CDR3 DNA sequence: TGTGCCAGCAGCCCGAGAAGCGGGGTCGGTACCGGGGAGCTGTTTTTT. Protein product: CASSPRSGVGTGELFF.

The rearrangement links TRBV27 to TRBJ2-6; D gene unclear. The CDR3 runs to 17 residues. Germline V lookup: CDR1 MNHEY, CDR2 SMNVEV (reference sequence). The V gene lost 2 bases and the J gene lost 0 bases, with 11 bases spanning the gap. CDR3 DNA: TGTGCCAGCAGTTTACGCGCACGTAACTCTGGGGCCAACGTCCTGACTTTC. Residues: CASSLRARNSGANVLTF.

DNA of the CDR3: TGTGCCTGGAGTCCTCGACTCCTGACTACCGGGGAGCTGTTTTTT. Translated: CAWSPRLLTTGELFF. The chain links TRBV30 to TRBJ2-2, with D unresolved. V lost 2 bases to trimming and J lost 5 bases, with 15 bases between them. Germline V gene data show CDR1 as GTSNPN and CDR2 as SVGIG (reference sequence). The CDR3 consists of 15 residues. Filled out from reference TRBV30 and TRBJ2-2, the complete variable domain reads SQTIHQWPATLVQPVGSPLSLECTVEGTSNPNLYWYRQAAGRGLQLLFYSVGIGQISSEVPQNLSASRPQDRQFILSSKKLLLSDSGFYLCAWSPRLLTTGELFFGEGSRLTVL.

The V gene is TRBV24-1, the J gene TRBJ1-5; D ambiguous. The CDR3 is made up of 12 amino acids. Germline assignment: CDR1 KGHDR and CDR2 SFDVKD. The V end lost 3 bases, the J end lost 6 bases, and 5 bases lay between the germline ends. The CDR3 spells CATSDGPQPQHF. As DNA, the CDR3 is TGTGCCACCAGTGATGGGCCTCAGCCCCAGCATTTT.

V and J are TRBV19 and TRBJ2-1; 15 bases fit TRBD2. Germline CDR1 reads LNHDA; CDR2 reads SQIVND (reference sequence). The CDR3 is 19 residues long. J gave up 0 bases and V 4 bases, and 7 bases lay outside the gene matches. The CDR3 region has the DNA TGTGCCAGTAGTAGGGGACTAGCGGGGGGTCGGAGCTCCTACAATGAGCAGTTCTTC. It yields the protein CASSRGLAGGRSSYNEQFF.

Here the CDR3 reads CASSPVLQGDEKLFF. The CDR3 DNA reads TGTGCCAGCTCACCAGTTTTACAGGGGGACGAAAAACTGTTTTTT. The genes are TRBV18 and TRBJ1-4, with 8 bases identical to TRBD1. The CDR3 is 15 residues long. From germline, CDR1 is KGHSH and CDR2 LQKENI. J lost 8 bases, V lost 2 bases, and 7 bases had no gene match.

The chain joins TRBV6-2 or TRBV6-3 to TRBJ2-2; 12 bases agree with TRBD2. V dropped 7 bases and J dropped 0; count of bases not matched to a gene: 15. The CDR3 has 20 amino acids. Germline CDR1 is MNHEY and CDR2 is SVGEGT. In DNA, the CDR3 is TGTGCCAGCACCCCCCCCTGGACTAGCGGGGCCCTCGCGAACACCGGGGAGCTGTTTTTT. Encoded protein: CASTPPWTSGALANTGELFF.

About this clone itself: The junction does not match germline at one end; this may be a read error. The V gene is TRBV7-7, the J gene TRBJ2-2; TRBD2 might be the D (5 bases). This CDR3 has 16 residues. Germline-derived CDR1 and CDR2 are SSHAT and FNYEAQ (reference sequence). Here the CDR3 DNA reads TGTGCTAGCAGCTTAGGAGCGGCCACTCGGACCGGGGAGCTGTTTTTT. This encodes CASSLGAATRTGELFF.

The chain recombines TRBV7-9 with TRBJ1-4, with 8 bases fitting TRBD1. This CDR3 has 15 amino acids. V gave up 1 base and J gave up 8 bases; unmatched junction bases: 6. The V gene's germline CDR1 is SEHNR and CDR2 FQNEAQ (reference sequence). CDR3: CASSLGDRLNEKLFF. CDR3 DNA: TGTGCCAGCAGCTTAGGGGACAGGCTCAACGAAAAACTGTTTTTT.

The chain couples TRBV15 to TRBJ2-7; no firm D call. Between the trimmed V and J ends, which lost 1 base and 2 bases, there was a span of 9 bases. Looked up from germline, CDR1 is LNHNV and CDR2 is YYDKDF (reference sequence). CDR3 length equals 14 residues. CDR3 sequence reads: CATSRAGGTYEQYF. Here the CDR3 DNA reads TGTGCCACCAGCAGAGCTGGCGGAACCTACGAGCAGTACTTC. The full variable domain, with the rest looked up from reference TRBV15 and TRBJ2-7, is DAMVIQNPRYQVTQFGKPVTLSCSQTLNHNVMYWYQQKSSQAPKLLFHYYDKDFNNEADTPDNFQSRRPNTSFCFLDIRSPGLGDTAMYLCATSRAGGTYEQYFGPGTRLTVT.

V is TRBV5-4 and J is TRBJ1-2, with D uncertain. Trimming removed 4 bases from V and 1 base from J, with 14 bases in between. The CDR3 extends over 15 amino acids. Germline V CDR1 and CDR2: SGHNT, YYREEE (reference sequence). The CDR3 protein is CASSPDSPGNYGYTF. In nucleotides, the CDR3 is TGTGCCAGCAGCCCCGACTCCCCTGGTAACTATGGCTACACCTTC.

The chain uses TRBV19 and TRBJ1-2; the match to TRBD1 covers 9 bases. The CDR3 spans 13 residues. CDR1 is LNHDA, CDR2 SQIVND, per germline (reference sequence). V gave up 4 bases and J gave up 7 bases; unmatched junction bases: 4. The CDR3 here is CASSRDREIGYTF. The CDR3 DNA sequence: TGTGCCAGTAGTAGGGACAGGGAAATTGGCTACACCTTC.

CDR3 amino acids: CASSDSMAGGPHEQFF. In DNA, the CDR3 is TGTGCCAGCAGTGACTCGATGGCGGGAGGGCCTCATGAGCAGTTCTTC. The chain is built from TRBV6-4 and TRBJ2-1, with 9 nucleotides matching TRBD2. The trim removed 0 bases at V and 8 bases at J, leaving 8 bases unmatched. The CDR3 length is 16 residues. CDR1 is MRHNA and CDR2 is SNTAGT in the germline V gene.